These 24 T cell receptor beta chains originate from one sample sequenced in a study of T-cell memory formation after mild COVID-19. TCRdb processed the 5' RACE reads anew with MiXCR; each CDR3 protein has one entry. The sample holds fewer than 450,000 distinct CDR3 sequences, less than 25% seen once. Specimen: PBMCs or a T cell subset sorted from them (not recorded which). The source of these receptors is an adult woman who had mild COVID-19 (a few samples of this study predate the infection). Cell type and time point are not known.

The rearrangement links TRBV24-1 to TRBJ2-7; D perhaps matches TRBD2 (6 bases). CDR3 length equals 15 residues. V gave up 2 bases and J gave up 2 bases, with 12 bases separating them. The germline CDR1 and CDR2 sequences are KGHDR and SFDVKD. CDR3 in DNA: TGTGCCACCAGTGATTCGGGGACTCTTACCTACGAGCAGTACTTC. Residues: CATSDSGTLTYEQYF.

CDR3 sequence: CASSRSLPQRWELFF. The CDR3 DNA follows: TGTGCCAGCAGCCGGTCCTTACCCCAGAGGTGGGAGCTGTTTTTT. J is TRBJ2-2 and V is TRBV11-2; D is unresolved. This CDR3 spans 15 amino acids. CDR1 is SGHAT, CDR2 FQNNGV, per germline. Trimming took 5 bases from V and 9 from J, leaving 19 bases between them.

This clonotype occurred many times. The chain combines TRBV20-1 with TRBJ1-3; weak D call: TRBD1 (5 bases). V shed 5 bases and J shed 2 bases, with 13 bases lying between them. From germline, CDR1 is DFQATT and CDR2 SNEGSKA (reference sequence). The CDR3 covers 14 residues. The CDR3 reads CSASSGLAGNTIYF. The DNA of the CDR3 is TGCAGTGCTTCCTCAGGGTTAGCTGGAAACACCATATATTTT.

The chain joins TRBV24-1 to TRBJ2-1; 7 positions agree with TRBD2. The trim removed 7 bases at V and 6 bases at J, leaving 5 bases unmatched. Germline assignment: CDR1 KGHDR and CDR2 SFDVKD. The length of the CDR3 is 13 residues. The CDR3 nucleotides are TGTGCCACCAGGGGGGTAGCGGGCAATGAGCAGTTCTTC. This codes for CATRGVAGNEQFF.

The genes are TRBV5-1 and TRBJ2-7; 10 bases are shared with TRBD2. The germline V gene encodes CDR1 SGHRS and CDR2 YFSETQ. This CDR3 has 14 residues. V lost 4 bases and J lost 6; bases outside the gene matches: 7. The DNA of the CDR3 is TGCGCCAGCAGCGTCGGGACTAGCGTACTCGAGCAGTACTTC. It translates to CASSVGTSVLEQYF.

The V call is TRBV27, the J call TRBJ1-2, with 8 bases matching TRBD1. CDR1 MNHEY and CDR2 SMNVEV come from the germline V gene (reference sequence). This CDR3 has 14 amino acids. With 4 bases clipped from V and 4 bases from J, the junction kept 5 bases outside the gene matches. CDR3 amino acids: CASSSSGGGYGYTF. CDR3 nucleotides: TGTGCCAGCAGTTCCTCAGGGGGCGGCTATGGCTACACCTTC.

V usage is TRBV28 and J usage is TRBJ2-3; no clear D. CDR1 and CDR2 (germline): MDHEN, SYDVKM. The CDR3 is made up of 12 amino acids. V was clipped by 3 bases and J by 11 bases, with 12 bases between them. The CDR3 DNA reads TGTGCCAGCAGTTTTGACTCGGCGGAGCAGTATTTT. It is translated as CASSFDSAEQYF. The whole variable domain, filled in from reference TRBV28 and TRBJ2-3, reads DVKVTQSSRYLVKRTGEKVFLECVQDMDHENMFWYRQDPGLGLRLIYFSYDVKMKEKGDIPEGYSVSREKKERFSLILESASTNQTSMYLCASSFDSAEQYFGPGTRLTVL.

CDR3 in amino acids: CASSRGLMGYEQYF. The CDR3 DNA reads TGTGCCAGCAGCCGGGGACTCATGGGCTACGAGCAGTACTTC. The chain links TRBV7-2 to TRBJ2-7; possible D gene TRBD2, 6 bases. The CDR3 loop spans 14 amino acids. With 5 bases removed from V and 3 bases from J, the gap between germline ends came to 14 bases. Germline CDR1 reads SGHTA; CDR2 reads FQGNSA. Based on the CDR3 plus reference TRBV7-2 and TRBJ2-7, the full variable domain is GAGVSQSPSNKVTEKGKDVELRCDPISGHTALYWYRQSLGQGLEFLIYFQGNSAPDKSGLPSDRFSAERTGGSVSTLTIQRTQQEDSAVYLCASSRGLMGYEQYFGPGTRLTVT.

The rearrangement links TRBV5-1 to TRBJ2-5, with D perhaps assigned TRBD1 or TRBD2 (6 bases each). Germline lookup yields CDR1 SGHRS and CDR2 YFSETQ. With 2 bases removed from V and 1 base from J, the gap between germline ends came to 12 bases. CDR3 length: 15 amino acids. In nucleotides, the CDR3 is TGCGCCAGCAGCTTTGTGGGGGGCATCCAAGAGACCCAGTACTTC. Translated: CASSFVGGIQETQYF.

This clonotype was counted between two and nine times. The chain combines TRBV5-1 with TRBJ2-1; TRBD2 matches 7 bases. Losses at the gene ends were 8 bases for V and 8 bases for J; bases not matched to a gene: 13. Germline V gives CDR1 SGHRS, CDR2 YFSETQ. CDR3 length: 14 amino acids. DNA of the CDR3: TGCGCCAGTTGTCTGGCGGGAGTAGAAGATGAGCAGTTCTTC. It translates to CASCLAGVEDEQFF.

The V and J genes are TRBV12-3 or TRBV12-4 and TRBJ2-2, with 7 nucleotides matching TRBD2. J lost 4 bases, V lost 5 bases, and 13 bases had no gene match. CDR3 length equals 17 residues. CDR3: CASSVGWLAEPTGELFF. CDR3 nucleotide sequence: TGTGCCAGCAGTGTCGGGTGGCTAGCGGAGCCCACCGGGGAGCTGTTTTTT.

This clonotype came up a few times. This chain uses TRBV20-1 with TRBJ2-2, with no clear D. Per germline, CDR1 DFQATT and CDR2 SNEGSKA (reference sequence). The V end lost 0 bases, the J end lost 5 bases, and 13 bases lay between the germline ends. The CDR3 spans 15 residues. The CDR3 reads CSARDMAVRTGELFF. The CDR3 region has the DNA TGCAGTGCTAGAGATATGGCTGTGAGGACCGGGGAGCTGTTTTTT.

The V call is TRBV9, the J call TRBJ1-1; TRBD1 might be the D (5 bases). The germline gives CDR1 SGDLS, CDR2 YYNGEE. Between the trimmed V and J ends, which lost 0 bases and 3 bases, there was a span of 9 bases. The CDR3 covers 14 residues. Written as DNA, the CDR3 is TGTGCCAGCAGCGTAGGGTGGACACACACTGAAGCTTTCTTT. Its protein is CASSVGWTHTEAFF.

This chain connects TRBV28 to TRBJ2-1, with 7 bases aligning to TRBD1. There are 16 residues in the CDR3. Trimming took 5 bases from V and 5 from J; bases not matched to a gene: 12. Germline CDR1 is MDHEN and CDR2 is SYDVKM. The DNA for the CDR3 is TGTGCCAGCAGTCCGCCTCGGGACAGCCACAACAATGAGCAGTTCTTC. Protein sequence: CASSPPRDSHNNEQFF.

There are a few counts of this clonotype. This chain connects TRBV9 to TRBJ2-1; possible D gene TRBD2, 6 bases. V shed 5 bases and J shed 4 bases, with 16 bases lying between them. The CDR3 contains 15 residues. From germline, CDR1 is SGDLS and CDR2 YYNGEE. CDR3 nucleotides: TGTGCCAGCAGTGTTGGCGGGGAGCCTTACAATGAGCAGTTCTTC. The encoded protein is CASSVGGEPYNEQFF.

This rearrangement joins TRBV6-4 to TRBJ2-1, with 12 bases identical to TRBD2. The CDR3 is made up of 15 amino acids. J lost 10 bases, V lost 5 bases, and 9 bases had no gene match. Germline values: CDR1 MRHNA, CDR2 SNTAGT. CDR3 protein: CASSLTSGGAEEQFF. The CDR3 DNA sequence: TGTGCCAGCAGTTTGACTAGCGGGGGTGCGGAGGAGCAGTTCTTC.

V gene TRBV6-2 or TRBV6-3 combines with J gene TRBJ1-5; 9 bases agree with TRBD1. CDR1 MNHEY and CDR2 SVGEGT come from the germline V gene. The CDR3 length is 16 residues. With 8 bases clipped from V and 3 bases from J, the junction kept 11 bases outside the gene matches. CDR3 sequence: CASGSQDRGDNQPQHF. DNA of the CDR3: TGTGCCAGCGGATCACAGGACAGGGGTGACAATCAGCCCCAGCATTTT.

This clonotype was recorded a few times. The V and J genes are TRBV4-1 and TRBJ2-5; no clear D gene. Germline CDR1 MGHRA, CDR2 YSYEKL. The ends were cut back, 1 base at V and 2 bases at J, with 2 bases in the middle. The CDR3 has 12 residues. CDR3 loop: CASSQGQETQYF. DNA for the CDR3: TGCGCCAGCAGCCAAGGTCAAGAGACCCAGTACTTC.

This sequence joins TRBV24-1 and TRBJ1-2; D is uncertain. In germline, CDR1 is KGHDR, CDR2 SFDVKD. The CDR3 is made up of 16 amino acids. The V gene lost 0 bases and the J gene lost 6 bases, with 16 bases spanning the gap. The CDR3 coding sequence is TGTGCCACCAGTGATTTGGACGGCGCAGCGGCAGATGGCTACACCTTC. Its protein product is CATSDLDGAAADGYTF.

This clonotype was seen a handful of times. V is TRBV27 and J is TRBJ2-7, with 7 positions matching TRBD2. Germline loops: CDR1 MNHEY, CDR2 SMNVEV (reference sequence). CDR3 size: 16 residues. V trimming: 5 bases; J trimming: 6 bases; junction bases outside the gene matches: 16. In nucleotides, the CDR3 is TGTGCCAGCAGTCCGTGGGACTGGCGGGAGTTCACCGAGCAGTACTTC. Amino acids: CASSPWDWREFTEQYF.

This sequence joins TRBV7-9 and TRBJ2-5; D is tentatively TRBD1 or TRBD2 (5 bases each). Germline V gene sequence: CDR1 SEHNR, CDR2 FQNEAQ (reference sequence). Trimming stripped 5 bases from V and 5 bases from J, with 15 bases between. The CDR3 is made up of 14 amino acids. The chain's CDR3 is CASSTAGSGETQYF. In DNA, the CDR3 is TGTGCCAGCAGCACTGCAGGGTCGGGGGAGACCCAGTACTTC.

This rearrangement joins TRBV20-1 to TRBJ2-7; 9 bases line up with TRBD1. Per the germline V gene, CDR1 is DFQATT and CDR2 is SNEGSKA (reference sequence). Losses at the gene ends were 0 bases for V and 2 bases for J; bases not matched to a gene: 5. CDR3 length equals 15 residues. The CDR3 nucleotides read TGCAGTGCTAGAGACCGGGACAGGGACACCTACGAGCAGTACTTC. It encodes CSARDRDRDTYEQYF.

In this sample, this clonotype turned up a few times. The rearrangement uses TRBV6-2 or TRBV6-3 and TRBJ2-7; D is unresolved. Germline-derived CDR1 and CDR2 are MNHEY and SVGEGT. V was cut by 6 bases and J by 2 bases, with 14 bases left in between. This CDR3 is 14 amino acids long. Here the CDR3 DNA reads TGTGCCAGCAGCACAACAGAAGTAACCTACGAGCAGTACTTC. It is translated as CASSTTEVTYEQYF.

The chain employs TRBV2 and TRBJ2-1; D possibly corresponds to TRBD2 (5 bases). V was shortened by 5 bases and J by 5 bases, with 25 bases between the two germline ends. Germline lookup yields CDR1 SNHLY and CDR2 FYNNEI. The CDR3 contains 18 residues. Here the CDR3 DNA reads TGTGCCAGCAGTCACCACGCCCTAGCTTTGGTCGGGGACAATGAGCAGTTCTTC. Translating it yields CASSHHALALVGDNEQFF. Combining the CDR3 with reference TRBV2 and TRBJ2-1 gives the whole variable domain EPEVTQTPSHQVTQMGQEVILRCVPISNHLYFYWYRQILGQKVEFLVSFYNNEISEKSEIFDDQFSVERPDGSNFTLKIRSTKLEDSAMYFCASSHHALALVGDNEQFFGPGTRLTVL.